The 31 T cell receptor beta chains listed next were all sequenced from one sample in a study of prognosis after radiotherapy for stage I lung cancer. Template was genomic DNA; TCR beta CDR3 amplified in two multiplex PCR rounds. Primers were specific to each TRBV and TRBJ gene in first-round PCR. TCRdb processed the multiplex PCR reads anew with MiXCR; each CDR3 protein has one entry. The table includes more than 30,000 distinct CDR3 sequences, around 40% detected once. The sequencing used PBMCs, collected before or after stereotactic body radiation therapy (not recorded which). The receptor source for this set is a donor over 45 with non-small cell lung cancer.

This chain uses TRBV11-3 with TRBJ2-7; TRBD1 matches 10 bases. V lost 5 bases, J lost 3 bases, and 4 bases stayed unmatched. CDR1 SGHNT and CDR2 YENEEA come from the germline V gene. The CDR3 runs to 14 residues. CDR3 amino acids: CASSNRDRGYEQYF. CDR3 DNA: TGTGCCAGCAGCAACAGGGACAGGGGCTACGAGCAGTACTTC.

The chain carries TRBV9 and TRBJ2-7; 8 nucleotides align to TRBD1. J was trimmed by 6 bases and V by 0 bases; bases with no gene match: 11. CDR3 length: 16 residues. Germline V gene sequence: CDR1 SGDLS, CDR2 YYNGEE. The CDR3 is CASSVALRTGIREQYF. CDR3 DNA sequence: TGTGCCAGCAGCGTAGCTTTGAGGACAGGGATTCGCGAGCAGTACTTC.

This clonotype was picked up many times. This chain joins TRBV3-1 and TRBJ2-2; the match to TRBD1 covers 7 bases. This CDR3 has 17 amino acids. Germline CDR1 and CDR2: LGHDT and YNNKEL (reference sequence). V lost 4 bases to trimming and J lost 3 bases; unmatched junction nucleotides: 11. The CDR3 loop is CASSPPIGGSDTGELFF. In nucleotides, the CDR3 is TGTGCCAGCAGCCCCCCTATAGGGGGCTCGGACACCGGGGAGCTGTTTTTT.

There are many counts of this clonotype. V usage is TRBV6-1 and J usage is TRBJ2-7, with TRBD1 matching 9 bases. The length of the CDR3 is 16 residues. V was clipped by 3 bases and J by 2 bases; unmatched bases: 8. Germline V CDR1 and CDR2: MNHNS, SASEGT. Here the CDR3 DNA reads TGTGCCAGCAGTGACCCCGGGACAGGGCTCCCCTACGAGCAGTACTTC. Translation: CASSDPGTGLPYEQYF.

The chain uses TRBV9 and TRBJ2-5, with TRBD1 identical over 7 bases. The assigned J gene may be wrong: the sequence end matches TRBJ2-1 better. Germline V gene data show CDR1 as SGDLS and CDR2 as YYNGEE. The length of the CDR3 is 16 residues. The CDR3 DNA follows: TGTGCCAGCAGCGTAGGGCCGTTACAGGGGTTCAATGAGCAGTTCTTC. The encoded protein is CASSVGPLQGFNEQFF.

The sample holds many counts of this clonotype. The J gene is TRBJ2-3, the V gene TRBV24-1, with 8 bases matching TRBD2. V shed 3 bases and J 0 bases; nucleotides not matched to a gene: 10. The CDR3 length is 18 residues. CDR1 KGHDR and CDR2 SFDVKD come from the germline V gene. CDR3 bases: TGTGCCACCAGTGATCCGGGAGTAGCGGGGTTTAGCACAGATACGCAGTATTTT. Residues: CATSDPGVAGFSTDTQYF.

Many counts were recorded for this clonotype. This chain connects TRBV6-5 to TRBJ2-5; TRBD2 agrees at 8 bases. The V gene's germline CDR1 is MNHEY and CDR2 SVGAGI. This CDR3 spans 16 amino acids. V dropped 0 bases and J dropped 5; count of bases not matched to a gene: 8. CDR3 in amino acids: CASSYSLAGIRETQYF. CDR3 in DNA: TGTGCCAGCAGTTACTCTCTAGCGGGCATCAGGGAGACCCAGTACTTC.

At least ten counts were recorded for this clonotype. V usage is TRBV9 and J usage is TRBJ1-6, with D tentatively TRBD1 (5 bases). Germline V lookup: CDR1 SGDLS, CDR2 YYNGEE. The CDR3 runs to 18 residues. Trimming cost V 3 bases and J 3 bases, with 19 bases left between them. The CDR3 sequence is CASSGGPAGRFYNSPLHF. The CDR3 DNA is TGTGCCAGCAGCGGGGGCCCGGCAGGGCGCTTCTATAATTCACCCCTCCACTTT.

The chain combines TRBV5-1 with TRBJ2-7; D is perhaps TRBD1 or TRBD2 (6 bases each). Trimming stripped 1 base from V and 3 bases from J, with 14 bases between. CDR3 size: 15 residues. Germline values: CDR1 SGHRS, CDR2 YFSETQ. CDR3 sequence: CASSLNRGGIYEQYF. In DNA, the CDR3 is TGCGCCAGCAGCTTGAATAGAGGGGGGATCTACGAGCAGTACTTC. The full variable domain, its missing parts supplied by reference TRBV5-1 and TRBJ2-7, is KAGVTQTPRYLIKTRGQQVTLSCSPISGHRSVSWYQQTPGQGLQFLFEYFSETQRNKGNFPGRFSGRQFSNSRSEMNVSTLELGDSALYLCASSLNRGGIYEQYFGPGTRLTVT.

Only one count was recorded for this clonotype. This may come from a read error, since a much larger clone is one base off. The chain employs TRBV5-1 and TRBJ2-5, with D perhaps matching TRBD1 or TRBD2 (5 bases each). The CDR3 consists of 14 residues. The germline CDR1 and CDR2 sequences are SGHRS and YFSETQ. In nucleotides, the CDR3 is TGCGCCAGTCGCTGGAGAGGGGCCCAAGAGACCCGGTACTTC. Translating gives CASRWRGAQETRYF.

This clonotype was counted at least ten times. The chain uses TRBV5-1 and TRBJ1-1; D gene ambiguous. This CDR3 region has 14 residues. V was trimmed by 1 base and J by 2 bases, leaving 9 bases between them. Germline CDR1 is SGHRS and CDR2 is YFSETQ. The CDR3 DNA sequence: TGCGCCAGCAGCTTGATGTCGGAAAACACTGAAGCTTTCTTT. This sequence encodes CASSLMSENTEAFF.

Notes on this clonotype: This sequence is one base from a far larger clone and is likely a read error. The chain carries TRBV6-5 and TRBJ1-2; D uncertain. Germline CDR1 and CDR2: MNHEY and SVGAGI. The CDR3 sequence is 15 residues long. V was shortened by 6 bases and J by 6 bases, with 20 bases between the two germline ends. The CDR3 spells CASSRTDPSFHGYTF. In DNA form, the CDR3 reads TGTGCCAGCAGCCGAACTGACCCGTCGTTCCATGGCTACACCTTC.

For this clonotype: It may be a read error: a sequence one base away is much more abundant. The chain couples TRBV5-1 to TRBJ1-2; D unresolved. The germline V and J ends were trimmed by 1 base and 8 bases, with 9 bases remaining between them. There are 12 residues in the CDR3. CDR1 SGHRS and CDR2 YFSETQ come from the germline V gene. The CDR3 region has the DNA TGCGCCAGCAGCTTGTACGGCAAGGGCTACACCTTC. Protein sequence: CASSLYGKGYTF.

In its sample, this clonotype was seen many times. The chain uses TRBV28 and TRBJ2-1; D is uncertain. The CDR3 loop spans 11 amino acids. V lost 7 bases and J 4 bases, leaving 5 bases between the germline ends. Germline CDR1 MDHEN, CDR2 SYDVKM. CDR3 DNA: TGTGCCAGCAAGAGGTACAATGAGCAGTTCTTC. Translating gives CASKRYNEQFF.

This clonotype was counted ten times or more. This sequence joins TRBV5-1 and TRBJ1-5; TRBD1 is a possible D gene (5 bases). The germline CDR1 and CDR2 sequences are SGHRS and YFSETQ. V shed 3 bases and J shed 5 bases, with 12 bases lying between them. The length of the CDR3 is 14 residues. The chain's CDR3 is CASSWGGSDQPQHF. CDR3 bases: TGCGCCAGCAGCTGGGGGGGGTCAGATCAGCCCCAGCATTTT.

This clonotype was seen at least ten times. V is TRBV5-1 and J is TRBJ2-3, with D uncertain. CDR3 length: 19 residues. Trimming left V 4 bases short and J 3 bases short, with 27 bases between. Germline V gives CDR1 SGHRS, CDR2 YFSETQ. The CDR3 DNA sequence: TGCGCCAGCAGCCTCGGAAGGTTTGTTGGGCCGCTAAGGACAGATACGCAGTATTTT. It translates to CASSLGRFVGPLRTDTQYF.

This clonotype was picked up many times. V usage is TRBV19 and J usage is TRBJ2-5; D is uncertain. CDR1 LNHDA and CDR2 SQIVND come from the germline V gene (reference sequence). CDR3 length equals 12 residues. V was pared by 5 bases and J by 0 bases, with 4 bases between. The CDR3 loop reads CASSSNQETQYF. Here the CDR3 DNA reads TGTGCCAGTAGTTCAAACCAAGAGACCCAGTACTTC.

This clonotype showed up many times. CDR3 sequence: CASSQGWGRGPTGELFF. The CDR3 DNA reads as TGTGCCAGCAGCCAAGGTTGGGGCAGGGGACCGACCGGGGAGCTGTTTTTT. V and J are TRBV3-1 and TRBJ2-2, with a tentative D call TRBD1 (6 bases). The CDR3 sequence is 17 residues long. The germline gives CDR1 LGHDT, CDR2 YNNKEL (reference sequence). V was cut by 1 base and J by 5 bases, with 17 bases left in between.

A note on this clonotype: A read error may account for a junction end that differs from germline. The rearrangement uses TRBV6-1 and TRBJ2-7, with TRBD2 matching 10 bases. Germline V CDR1 and CDR2: MNHNS, SASEGT. The CDR3 length is 14 residues. The CDR3 nucleotides read TGTGCCAGCAGGGGACTAGCGTGTGGCTACGATCAGTACTTC. It specifies CASRGLACGYDQYF.

This clonotype is a singleton in its sample. A read error may be the cause here, since a much bigger clone is one base away. The rearrangement uses TRBV10-3 and TRBJ2-1; D not certain. The V end lost 5 bases, the J end lost 3 bases, and 8 bases lay between the germline ends. There are 13 residues in the CDR3. Germline values: CDR1 ENHRY, CDR2 SYGVKD. CDR3 region: CAISFQSYNEQFF. CDR3 DNA sequence: TGTGCCATCAGTTTTCAGAGCTACAATGAGCAGTTCTTC.

For this clonotype: Only one base separates this from a far larger clonotype, so it likely reflects a read error. The chain has TRBV6-4 and TRBJ2-1, with unresolved D. The CDR3 covers 12 residues. Germline V CDR1 and CDR2: MRHNA, SNTAGT. This CDR3 reads CASSYSINDQFF. As DNA, the CDR3 is TGTGCCAGCAGTTACAGTATCAATGACCAGTTCTTC.

This clonotype was picked up many times. The chain carries TRBV7-6 and TRBJ2-3; D remains ambiguous. V lost 3 bases and J lost 1, with 8 bases in between. Germline V gene lookup returns CDR1 SGHVS and CDR2 FNYEAQ. This CDR3 comprises 14 residues. The CDR3 region is CASSFERGTDTQYF. The CDR3, as DNA: TGTGCCAGCAGCTTCGAACGCGGCACAGATACGCAGTATTTT.

This clonotype appeared many times. The V and J genes are TRBV7-9 and TRBJ2-5; D uncertain. The CDR3 consists of 16 residues. In germline, CDR1 is SEHNR, CDR2 FQNEAQ (reference sequence). Trimming removed 2 bases at V and 4 bases at J, with 17 bases between. CDR3 in DNA: TGTGCCAGCAGCTTATTTCCCCCCAGCCGTGGAGAGACCCAGTACTTC. Translating gives CASSLFPPSRGETQYF. The full variable domain, in which reference TRBV7-9 and TRBJ2-5 provide the parts outside the CDR3, is DTGVSQNPRHKITKRGQNVTFRCDPISEHNRLYWYRQTLGQGPEFLTYFQNEAQLEKSRLLSDRFSAERPKGSFSTLEIQRTEQGDSAMYLCASSLFPPSRGETQYFGPGTRLLVL.

This clonotype was counted at least ten times. The rearrangement links TRBV19 to TRBJ2-1; TRBD1 matches at 10 bases. V shed 8 bases and J 0 bases; nucleotides not matched to a gene: 4. The V gene's germline CDR1 is LNHDA and CDR2 SQIVND (reference sequence). The length of the CDR3 is 15 residues. The CDR3 loop reads CASFRTGGSYNEQFF. The CDR3 DNA reads as TGTGCCAGTTTCCGGACAGGGGGCTCCTACAATGAGCAGTTCTTC.

The genes are TRBV11-3 and TRBJ2-6; no clear D. This CDR3 spans 15 amino acids. CDR1 SGHNT and CDR2 YENEEA come from the germline V gene. With 2 bases removed from V and 1 base from J, the gap between germline ends came to 6 bases. The CDR3 DNA reads TGTGCCAGCAGCTTAATGGGTTCTGGGGCCAACGTCCTGACTTTC. This gives the protein CASSLMGSGANVLTF.

Of note for this clonotype: This sequence is one base from a far larger clone and is likely a read error. The chain recombines TRBV7-3 with TRBJ2-7; 8 bases align to TRBD2. The V segment lost 5 bases and the J segment 7 bases; nucleotides outside the gene matches: 13. The CDR3 length is 15 residues. Per germline, CDR1 SGHTA and CDR2 FQGTGA. In DNA form, the CDR3 reads TGTGCCAGCAGCCCCGGACTAGCCTCCTACAATGAGCAGTACTTC. Amino acids: CASSPGLASYNEQYF.

By proportion, this clonotype is medium-sized. The DNA of the CDR3 is TGTGCCAGCAGTGCCCCAGGGCAGCCCCAGCATTTT. Translated: CASSAPGQPQHF. The chain employs TRBV27 and TRBJ1-5; weak D call: TRBD1 (5 bases). The CDR3 extends over 12 amino acids. Per germline, CDR1 MNHEY and CDR2 SMNVEV (reference sequence). V gave up 5 bases and J gave up 7 bases, with 9 bases separating them.

This clonotype has at least ten counts. The gene calls are TRBV28 and TRBJ1-5; D gene uncertain. Looked up from germline, CDR1 is MDHEN and CDR2 is SYDVKM. The V end lost 4 bases, the J end lost 2 bases, and 15 bases lay between the germline ends. This CDR3 is built from 16 residues. CDR3 amino acids: CASSSPTAWGNQPQHF. DNA for the CDR3: TGTGCCAGCAGTTCCCCGACGGCTTGGGGCAATCAGCCCCAGCATTTT.

About this clonotype itself: As the CDR3 is not closed by the conserved phenylalanine or tryptophan, this likely results from a read error. This sequence joins TRBV19 and TRBJ2-6; D assignment may be TRBD1 or TRBD2 (5 bases each). The CDR3 is 14 residues long. The V gene lost 4 bases and the J gene lost 4 bases, with 8 bases spanning the gap. Germline CDR1 and CDR2: LNHDA and SQIVND (reference sequence). The DNA for the CDR3 is TGTGCCAGTAGTAGAAGGGACGGGGCCAACGTCCTGACTCTC. It codes for CASSRRDGANVLTL.

In its sample, this clonotype was seen many times. V usage is TRBV28 and J usage is TRBJ1-1; TRBD1 matches 7 bases. This CDR3 is built from 15 residues. V gave up 1 base and J gave up 2 bases; unmatched junction bases: 4. In germline, CDR1 is MDHEN, CDR2 SYDVKM. The CDR3 here is CASSLYGTENTEAFF. CDR3 sequence (DNA): TGTGCCAGCAGTTTATACGGGACAGAAAACACTGAAGCTTTCTTT.

This clonotype is categorized as medium-sized. Its ends do not fully match the called genes, so a read error is possible. The chain joins TRBV6-5 to TRBJ1-5; 10 bases are shared with TRBD1. Germline V CDR1 and CDR2: MNHEY, SVGAGI. This CDR3 comprises 14 residues. In DNA, the CDR3 is TGTGCCACCAGTTTGGACAGGGGGTCCCAGCCCCAGCATTTT. Amino acids: CATSLDRGSQPQHF.